This TCR beta chain is from a study of blood T cell repertoires in COVID-19. The overall study: The samples span acute and convalescent COVID-19 from the United States, Italy and Spain. Sources were T cells, B-cell-depleted T cells, or PBMCs; the material itself was cDNA or gDNA.

Sequencing used immunoSEQ multiplex PCR; TCRdb keeps in-frame clones, though not all of them. This table holds 88,000 or so clones, 65% to 90% found once. On this clone itself: The sample contains more than one DNA sequence encoding this CDR3.

Germline V lookup: CDR1 SGHRS, CDR2 YFSETQ. Between the trimmed V and J ends, which lost 5 bases and 0 bases, there was a span of 8 bases. This CDR3 has 13 amino acids. The TCR was taken from a man between 60 and 75 years old with acute or convalescent COVID-19. The specimen sequenced was peripheral blood. The V and J genes are TRBV5-1 and TRBJ1-1, with no clear D. CDR3 in DNA: TGCGCCAGCAGGAGGGATTTGAACACTGAAGCTTTCTTT. The encoded protein is CASRRDLNTEAFF.